The rows below give T cell receptor beta chains drawn from one sample of a study of cytomegalovirus exposure and HLA in healthy donors. TCRdb's table, derived via immunoSEQ multiplex PCR, lists solely in-frame clones and lacks some. The data hold approximately 100,000 clones, with around 70% observed a single time. Sample: PBMCs. The receptors shown here come from an older woman in good health and CMV-seropositive. Each CDR3 is given with its conserved first and last residue.

J: TRBJ2-7; V: TRBV5-1; CDR3: CASSLGQGGEQYF
J: TRBJ2-3; V: TRBV6-4; CDR3: CASSASGGSTDTQYF
J: TRBJ2-7; V: TRBV2; CDR3: CARQTSGGYEQYF
J: TRBJ1-3; V: TRBV19; CDR3: CASSIVVSSSGNTIYF
J: TRBJ2-7; V: TRBV19; CDR3: CASSTRPGTSGGAGYEQYF
J: TRBJ1-4; V: TRBV7-2; CDR3: CASSFETGGFVEKLFF
J: TRBJ2-5; V: TRBV7-8; CDR3: CASSLSSGGGQETQYF
J: TRBJ1-5; V: TRBV5-1; CDR3: CASSPDSGPQHF
J: TRBJ2-1; V: TRBV7-9; CDR3: CASSLDSPRNEQFF
J: TRBJ2-3; V: TRBV15; CDR3: CATSRDQKGSDTQYF
J: TRBJ1-2; V: TRBV7-9; CDR3: CASSLISTGGLRETF
J: TRBJ1-5; V: TRBV19; CDR3: CASSIATGVQPQHF
J: TRBJ1-2; V: TRBV19; CDR3: CASSIATGNGYTF
J: TRBJ2-5; V: TRBV6-5; CDR3: CASSYSIGGGHETQYF
J: TRBJ1-2; V: TRBV6-1; CDR3: CASSEGGSLYGYTF
J: TRBJ2-7; V: TRBV18; CDR3: CASSLWTGREQYF
J: TRBJ1-5; V: TRBV5-6; CDR3: CASSFRGSGNQPQHF